This record covers a single TCR beta chain. Its antigen is unknown. This CDR3 has 14 amino acids. The V end was cut by 1 base, the J end by 2 bases, with 5 bases between. CDR1 and CDR2 from the germline V gene are SGHVS and FQNEAQ. The study ran its PCR with 60 Vbeta and 13 Jbeta primers. TCRdb's table, derived via immunoSEQ multiplex PCR, lists solely in-frame clones and lacks some. The sample totals over 80,000 clones. The data originate from a study of cytomegalovirus exposure and HLA in healthy donors. For the study at large: Genotyping showed 81% of 300 to 450 donors falling in the Caucasian-associated ancestry cluster. Broader study findings: CMV serostatus was the only recorded immune exposure for donors. Some TCR beta chains (164 of them) were listed as cytomegalovirus-associated.

V and J are TRBV7-8 and TRBJ2-2; D gene ambiguous. The TCR sequence derives from a girl aged 10 to 17 in good health and CMV-seropositive. The sequenced sample was PBMCs. The CDR3 DNA is TGTGCCAGCAGCTTAGACATAAACACCGGGGAGCTGTTTTTT. This codes for CASSLDINTGELFF. Looking up the rest from reference TRBV7-8 and TRBJ2-2 gives the full variable domain: GAGVSQSPRYKVAKRGQDVALRCDPISGHVSLFWYQQALGQGPEFLTYFQNEAQLDKSGLPSDRFFAERPEGSVSTLKIQRTQQEDSAVYLCASSLDINTGELFFGEGSRLTVL.